This paragraph covers one T cell receptor (beta chain) sequence. Methods used by the authors: From reference gene primer amplification, estimates of nucleated cell counts were derived. Sequencing used immunoSEQ multiplex PCR; TCRdb keeps in-frame clones, though not all of them. D and trimming were read from the DNA, whereas the V and J calls and clone size are those reported in that table. This repertoire shows some 90,000 clones, around 85% found once; its top ten account for about 4.3%. Germline CDR1 GTSNPN, CDR2 SVGIG (reference sequence). V shed 8 bases, J shed 0 bases, and the junction held 12 bases outside the gene matches. This CDR3 contains 15 residues. This sample was taken from a study of blood T cell repertoires in COVID-19. Across the whole study: COVID-19 samples from acute and convalescent phases originated in the United States, Italy and Spain. T cells, B-cell-depleted T cells, or PBMCs supplied cDNA or gDNA.

Sequencing was performed on peripheral blood. The receptor was derived from a man aged 55 to 70 with acute or convalescent COVID-19. V usage is TRBV30 and J usage is TRBJ2-7, with 8 bases identical to TRBD1. This CDR3 reads CARPPAGQVSYEQYF. The CDR3 nucleotides are TGTGCCCGACCCCCCGCGGGACAGGTCTCCTACGAGCAGTACTTC.